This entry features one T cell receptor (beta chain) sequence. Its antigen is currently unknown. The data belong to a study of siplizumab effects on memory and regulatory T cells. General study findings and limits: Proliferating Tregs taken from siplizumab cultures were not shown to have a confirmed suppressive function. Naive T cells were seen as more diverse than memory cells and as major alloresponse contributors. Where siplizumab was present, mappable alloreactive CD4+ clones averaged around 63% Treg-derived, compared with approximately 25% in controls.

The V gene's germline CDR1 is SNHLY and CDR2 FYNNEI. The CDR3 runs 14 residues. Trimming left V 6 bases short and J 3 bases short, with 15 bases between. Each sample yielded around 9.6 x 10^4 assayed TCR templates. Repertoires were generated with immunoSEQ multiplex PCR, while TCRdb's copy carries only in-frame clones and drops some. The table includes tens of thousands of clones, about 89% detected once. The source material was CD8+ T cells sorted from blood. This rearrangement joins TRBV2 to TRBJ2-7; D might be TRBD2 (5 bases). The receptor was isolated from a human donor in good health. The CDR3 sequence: CASRGSGLDYEQYF. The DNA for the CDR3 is TGTGCCAGCAGGGGGTCCGGACTCGACTACGAGCAGTACTTC.